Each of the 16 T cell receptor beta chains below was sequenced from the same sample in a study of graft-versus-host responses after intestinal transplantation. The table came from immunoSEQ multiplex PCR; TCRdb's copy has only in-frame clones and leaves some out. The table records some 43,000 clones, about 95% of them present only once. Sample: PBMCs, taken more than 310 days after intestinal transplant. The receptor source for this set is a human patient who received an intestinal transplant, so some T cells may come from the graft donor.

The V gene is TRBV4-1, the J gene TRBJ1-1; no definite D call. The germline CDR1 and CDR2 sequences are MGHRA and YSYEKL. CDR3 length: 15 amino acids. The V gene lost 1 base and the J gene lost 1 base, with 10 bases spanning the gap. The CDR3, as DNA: TGCGCCAGCAGCCAAGGGATAATTGCGAACACTGAAGCTTTCTTT. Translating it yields CASSQGIIANTEAFF.

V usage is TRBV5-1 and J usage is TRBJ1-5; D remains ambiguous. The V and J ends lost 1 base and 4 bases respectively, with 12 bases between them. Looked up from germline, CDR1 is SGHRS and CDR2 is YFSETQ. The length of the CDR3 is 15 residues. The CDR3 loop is CASSLRTSNNQPQHF. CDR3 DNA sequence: TGCGCCAGCAGCTTGAGGACTAGCAATAATCAGCCCCAGCATTTT.

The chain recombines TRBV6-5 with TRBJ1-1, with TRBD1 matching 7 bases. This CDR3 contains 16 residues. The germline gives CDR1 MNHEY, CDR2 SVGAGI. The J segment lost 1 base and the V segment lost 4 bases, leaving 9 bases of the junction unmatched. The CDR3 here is CASSFYSGTANTEAFF. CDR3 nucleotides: TGTGCCAGCAGTTTCTATAGCGGGACAGCGAACACTGAAGCTTTCTTT.

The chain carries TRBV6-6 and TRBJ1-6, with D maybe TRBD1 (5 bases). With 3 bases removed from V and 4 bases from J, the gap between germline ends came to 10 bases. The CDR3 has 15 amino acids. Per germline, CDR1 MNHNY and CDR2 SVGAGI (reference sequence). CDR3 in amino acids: CASSYGAHYNSPLHF. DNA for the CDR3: TGTGCCAGCAGTTATGGGGCCCATTATAATTCACCCCTCCACTTT.

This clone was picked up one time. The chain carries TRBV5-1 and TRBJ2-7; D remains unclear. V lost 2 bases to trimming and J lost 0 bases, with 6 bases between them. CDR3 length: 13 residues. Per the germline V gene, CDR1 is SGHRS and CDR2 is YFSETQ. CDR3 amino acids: CASSFGSSYEQYF. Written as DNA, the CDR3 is TGCGCCAGCAGCTTCGGAAGCTCCTACGAGCAGTACTTC.

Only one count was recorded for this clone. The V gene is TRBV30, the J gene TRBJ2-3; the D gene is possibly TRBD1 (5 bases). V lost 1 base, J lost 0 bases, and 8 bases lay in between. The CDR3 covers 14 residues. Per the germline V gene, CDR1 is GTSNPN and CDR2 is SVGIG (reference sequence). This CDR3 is CAWSGPGSTDTQYF. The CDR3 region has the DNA TGTGCCTGGAGTGGGCCAGGGAGCACAGATACGCAGTATTTT.

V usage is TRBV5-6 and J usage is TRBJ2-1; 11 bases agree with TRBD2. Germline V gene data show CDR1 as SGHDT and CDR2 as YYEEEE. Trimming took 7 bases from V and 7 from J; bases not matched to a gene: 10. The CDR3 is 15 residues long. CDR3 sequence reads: CASGAGTSGRNEQFF. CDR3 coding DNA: TGTGCCAGCGGCGCCGGGACTAGCGGTAGAAATGAGCAGTTCTTC.

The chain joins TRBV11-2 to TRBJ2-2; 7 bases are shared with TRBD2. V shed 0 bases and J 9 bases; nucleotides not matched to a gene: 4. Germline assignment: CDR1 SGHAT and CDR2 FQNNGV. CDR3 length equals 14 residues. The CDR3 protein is CASSLEGLRRELFF. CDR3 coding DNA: TGTGCCAGCAGCTTAGAGGGACTACGGCGGGAGCTGTTTTTT.

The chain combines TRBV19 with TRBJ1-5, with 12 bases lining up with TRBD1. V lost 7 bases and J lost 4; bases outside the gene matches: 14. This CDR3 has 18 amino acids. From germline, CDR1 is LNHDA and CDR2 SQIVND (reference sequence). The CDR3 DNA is TGTGCCAGTAAGGAGGGGACAGGGGGCGCGCGTTTAAATCAGCCCCAGCATTTT. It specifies CASKEGTGGARLNQPQHF.

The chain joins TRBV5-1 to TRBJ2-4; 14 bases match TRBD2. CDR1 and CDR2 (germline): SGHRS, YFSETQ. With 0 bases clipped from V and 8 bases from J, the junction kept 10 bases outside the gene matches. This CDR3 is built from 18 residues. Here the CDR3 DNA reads TGCGCCAGCAGCTTGGCCGGTGGGACTAGCGGGAGCACGGACATTCAGTACTTC. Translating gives CASSLAGGTSGSTDIQYF.

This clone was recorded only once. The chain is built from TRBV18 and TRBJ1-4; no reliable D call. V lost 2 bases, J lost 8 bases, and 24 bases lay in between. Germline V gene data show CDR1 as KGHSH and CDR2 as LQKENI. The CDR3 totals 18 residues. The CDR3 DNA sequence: TGTGCCAGCTCACCAACCACGGGTAGTCCGCCAGGTTGGGAAAAACTGTTTTTT. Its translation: CASSPTTGSPPGWEKLFF.

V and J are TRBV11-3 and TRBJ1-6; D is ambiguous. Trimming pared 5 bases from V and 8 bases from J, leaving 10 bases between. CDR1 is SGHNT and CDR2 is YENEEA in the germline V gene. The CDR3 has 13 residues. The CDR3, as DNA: TGTGCCAGCAGCCGAGTGGGTGATTCACCCCTCCACTTT. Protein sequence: CASSRVGDSPLHF.

The CDR3 DNA reads as TGTGCCAGTAATCAGGGGGTCCGGACTGAAGCTTTCTTT. It is translated as CASNQGVRTEAFF. The chain recombines TRBV19 with TRBJ1-1; 7 bases line up with TRBD1. The germline V gene has CDR1 LNHDA and CDR2 SQIVND (reference sequence). This CDR3 contains 13 residues. V shed 7 bases, J shed 5 bases, and the junction held 7 bases outside the gene matches.

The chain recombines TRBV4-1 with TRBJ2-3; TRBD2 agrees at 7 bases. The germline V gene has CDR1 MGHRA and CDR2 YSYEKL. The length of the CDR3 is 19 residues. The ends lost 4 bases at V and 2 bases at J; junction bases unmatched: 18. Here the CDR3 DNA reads TGCGCCAGCAGCCCCACTTCGTTGGGCGGGAGACGGTCCACAGATACGCAGTATTTT. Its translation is CASSPTSLGGRRSTDTQYF.

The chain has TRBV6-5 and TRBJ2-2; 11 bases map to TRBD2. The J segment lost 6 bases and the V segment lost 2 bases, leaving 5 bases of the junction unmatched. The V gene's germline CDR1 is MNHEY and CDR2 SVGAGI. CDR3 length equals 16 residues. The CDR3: CASSYVTSGVAGELFF. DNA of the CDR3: TGTGCCAGCAGTTACGTGACTAGCGGGGTCGCCGGGGAGCTGTTTTTT.

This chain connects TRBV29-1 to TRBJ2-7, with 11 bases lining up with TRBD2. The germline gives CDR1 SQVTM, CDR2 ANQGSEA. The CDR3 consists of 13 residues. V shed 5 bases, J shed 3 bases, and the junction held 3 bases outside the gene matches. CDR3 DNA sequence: TGCAGCGTTTCCGGACTAGCGGGCTACGAGCAGTACTTC. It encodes CSVSGLAGYEQYF.